This T cell receptor (beta chain) derives from a study of graft-versus-host responses after intestinal transplantation (dated by TCRdb to about 2021). For context, the study as a whole: The transplants that recipients got were multivisceral, liver-intestinal, or isolated intestinal. Anti-thymocyte globulin induction was given to all recipients, followed by maintenance tacrolimus and steroids for approximately three years. After intestinal transplantation, graft-versus-host and host-versus-graft alloreactive T cell clones were followed in the graft, circulation and bone marrow using bulk TCR-beta CDR3 sequencing. To identify alloreactive clones, pre-transplant mixed lymphocyte reaction products were sequenced and compared with unstimulated pre-transplant donor and recipient T cells. The cohort enrolled about two dozen intestinal transplant recipients, one of whom was a retransplant, and 3 patients without pretransplant specimens were excluded. A peak of at least 4% donor T cells among recipient peripheral blood mononuclear cells was the definition used for donor T cell macrochimerism. Instead of going to the commercial service, samples from a few later patients were sequenced in-house on an Illumina MiSeq and processed with MiXCR.

Taken from cysteine to phenylalanine, the CDR3 has 14 residues. Only CDR3 DNA remains: 42 bases, in frame from the first base. CDR1 GTSNPN and CDR2 SVGIG are derived from the germline V gene (reference sequence). V has 2 bases trimmed and J has 3 bases trimmed; junction bases matching no gene number 3. A word on this clone: Its antigen is still unknown. Base qualities are not recorded, but no much larger clone differs from it by a single base.

Receptor libraries were prepared by the immunoSEQ multiplex PCR assay. Adaptive Biotechnologies carried out high-throughput TCR-beta CDR3 sequencing of genomic DNA for most patients. The original methods were these. Adaptive's ImmunoSEQ software supplied the TCR sequencing data for 15 to 20 patients, while MiXCR and VDJtools were used to process a few other patients. CDR3 nucleotide sequences shared by donor and recipient were removed because the origin of these sequences could not be assigned. To count as alloreactive, a clone needed at least 2-fold expansion over unstimulated cells and a minimum CFSE-low frequency of 0.002% (template counts) or 0.001% (read counts). A clone was considered mappable if detected in the sequenced pre-transplant spleen, lymph node, or MLR CFSE-low populations of the donor or recipient. The cumulative frequency of alloreactive clones was calculated as a percentage of all sequences, weighted by copy number. TCRdb took over this immuneACCESS table, retaining in-frame rearrangements with V and J assigned. Such tables are incomplete; in checked studies, under half of the missing clones stem from an unresolved V gene, and the remainder is unexplained. That table supplies the V and J calls and clone size; D and trimming were determined from the DNA. In all, the sample holds approximately 10,000 clones, and almost 95% of those were seen once. The ten top clones hold about 5.1% of the sample.

Beyond this particular receptor, the publication reports: In the allografts of patients with donor T cell macrochimerism, GvH to HvG T cell clonal ratios were high. The relatively low number and heterogeneity of intestinal transplant patients limited the conclusions. Peak levels of circulating GvH clones were associated with declines in HvG clones early after transplant. GvH clones were detected in recipient bone marrow, and some of these GvH clones were observed earlier in ileal mucosa or blood, consistent with an intestinal mucosal origin.

In the first month after transplant, blood samples were collected up to 4 times, and after that at least monthly when available. This specimen was PBMCs, taken approximately 68 days after transplant. The TCR was taken from a human patient who received an intestinal transplant, so some T cells may come from the graft donor. In this chain, TRBV30 is recombined with TRBJ2-7; 11 junctional bases match TRBD2. Here is the DNA: TGTGCCTGGAGTTTAGCGGGAGGGTACTACGAGCAGTACTTC. It codes for CAWSLAGGYYEQYF.